The rows below give T cell receptor beta chains drawn from one sample of a study of identical twins. TCRdb reprocessed the 5' RACE reads via MiXCR and lists one record per CDR3 protein. The sample contains 350,000 to 450,000 distinct CDR3 sequences, roughly 20% of which appear only once. Sequencing was done on a sample of naive T cells sorted from blood. The source of these receptors is a middle-aged man in good health. CDR3s include the opening cysteine and the closing phenylalanine or tryptophan. A D gene is named only where the DNA matches it firmly. Expanded clones get a size class; other rows say once, few or many, or leave the size out.

size: .; D: .; J: TRBJ2-1; length: 15; V: TRBV7-6; CDR3: CASSLGYDKHNEQFF; DNA: TGTGCCAGCAGCTTAGGTTATGACAAACACAATGAGCAGTTCTTC
size: .; D: .; J: TRBJ2-1; length: 13; V: TRBV6-5; CDR3: CASRYSVRNEQFF; DNA: TGTGCCAGCAGGTACTCGGTAAGAAATGAGCAGTTCTTC
size: many; D: TRBD1; J: TRBJ1-1; length: 16; V: TRBV4-1; CDR3: CASSQEEGAVSTEAFF; DNA: TGCGCCAGCAGCCAAGAAGAGGGGGCGGTGAGCACTGAAGCTTTCTTT
size: few; D: .; J: TRBJ2-7; length: 15; V: TRBV7-2; CDR3: CASSLRPPPSGEQYF; DNA: TGTGCCAGCAGCTTACGTCCCCCACCCTCAGGGGAGCAGTACTTC
size: .; D: .; J: TRBJ2-1; length: 13; V: TRBV7-8; CDR3: CASSLRWGREQFF; DNA: TGTGCCAGCAGCTTACGGTGGGGTCGGGAGCAGTTCTTC
size: few; D: TRBD1; J: TRBJ2-2; length: 15; V: TRBV5-1; CDR3: CASRVMGQGGGELFF; DNA: TGCGCCAGCAGAGTGATGGGACAGGGTGGCGGGGAGCTGTTTTTT
size: .; D: .; J: TRBJ2-2; length: 14; V: TRBV5-1; CDR3: CASSLVTSSGELFF; DNA: TGCGCCAGCAGCTTGGTCACTAGCTCCGGGGAGCTGTTTTTT
size: few; D: TRBD2; J: TRBJ2-1; length: 16; V: TRBV24-1; CDR3: CATSEPGTTAYNEQFF; DNA: TGTGCCACCAGTGAACCCGGGACTACCGCCTACAATGAGCAGTTCTTC
size: many; D: .; J: TRBJ2-2; length: 12; V: TRBV6-2/TRBV6-3; CDR3: CASSPVTGELFF; DNA: TGTGCCAGCAGTCCCGTGACCGGGGAGCTGTTTTTT
size: many; D: .; J: TRBJ2-7; length: 14; V: TRBV6-2/TRBV6-3; CDR3: CASSYGGKGYEQYF; DNA: TGTGCCAGCAGTTACGGAGGGAAAGGCTACGAGCAGTACTTC
size: many; D: TRBD2; J: TRBJ2-1; length: 16; V: TRBV5-5; CDR3: CASSFRRGGPYNEQFF; DNA: TGTGCCAGCAGCTTTCGGCGGGGGGGACCCTACAATGAGCAGTTCTTC
size: .; D: TRBD2; J: TRBJ2-1; length: 16; V: TRBV20-1; CDR3: CSAPNPGLAGRDEQFF; DNA: TGCAGTGCTCCCAACCCAGGACTAGCGGGGAGGGATGAGCAGTTCTTC
size: .; D: .; J: TRBJ2-7; length: 13; V: TRBV7-9; CDR3: CASSPTTPYEQYF; DNA: TGTGCCAGCAGCCCGACTACACCTTACGAGCAGTACTTC
size: .; D: .; J: TRBJ2-7; length: 15; V: TRBV12-3/TRBV12-4; CDR3: CASSTTGEADYEQYF; DNA: TGTGCCAGCAGTACCACAGGGGAGGCGGACTACGAGCAGTACTTC
size: many; D: .; J: TRBJ2-7; length: 13; V: TRBV5-5; CDR3: CASSSRDNYEQYF; DNA: TGTGCCAGCAGCTCCCGGGACAACTACGAGCAGTACTTC
size: .; D: .; J: TRBJ2-1; length: 16; V: TRBV18; CDR3: CASSPVLVSVGNEQFF; DNA: TGTGCCAGCTCACCAGTCTTGGTGTCGGTGGGGAATGAGCAGTTCTTC
size: .; D: TRBD2; J: TRBJ2-1; length: 14; V: TRBV10-3; CDR3: CAIRLANSYNEQFF; DNA: TGTGCCATCAGACTAGCGAACTCCTACAATGAGCAGTTCTTC
size: .; D: TRBD2; J: TRBJ2-7; length: 15; V: TRBV20-1; CDR3: CSARGARTSGREQYF; DNA: TGCAGTGCTAGAGGGGCTCGGACTAGCGGGAGGGAGCAGTACTTC
size: many; D: .; J: TRBJ1-4; length: 15; V: TRBV20-1; CDR3: CSARDYREANEKLFF; DNA: TGCAGTGCTAGAGATTATCGGGAGGCTAATGAAAAACTGTTTTTT
size: .; D: .; J: TRBJ2-3; length: 16; V: TRBV11-2; CDR3: CASSLWVGRGTDTQYF; DNA: TGTGCCAGCAGCTTATGGGTGGGGCGGGGCACAGATACGCAGTATTTT
size: many; D: TRBD2; J: TRBJ2-5; length: 16; V: TRBV6-5; CDR3: CASSLQLAGVEETQYF; DNA: TGTGCCAGCAGTTTGCAACTAGCGGGAGTAGAAGAGACCCAGTACTTC
size: many; D: TRBD1; J: TRBJ2-7; length: 13; V: TRBV7-9; CDR3: CASSFGQAYEQYF; DNA: TGTGCCAGCAGCTTCGGACAGGCCTACGAGCAGTACTTC
size: once; D: .; J: TRBJ2-1; length: 13; V: TRBV27; CDR3: CASSPPRRTEQFF; DNA: TGTGCCAGCAGTCCCCCAAGGCGAACTGAGCAGTTCTTC